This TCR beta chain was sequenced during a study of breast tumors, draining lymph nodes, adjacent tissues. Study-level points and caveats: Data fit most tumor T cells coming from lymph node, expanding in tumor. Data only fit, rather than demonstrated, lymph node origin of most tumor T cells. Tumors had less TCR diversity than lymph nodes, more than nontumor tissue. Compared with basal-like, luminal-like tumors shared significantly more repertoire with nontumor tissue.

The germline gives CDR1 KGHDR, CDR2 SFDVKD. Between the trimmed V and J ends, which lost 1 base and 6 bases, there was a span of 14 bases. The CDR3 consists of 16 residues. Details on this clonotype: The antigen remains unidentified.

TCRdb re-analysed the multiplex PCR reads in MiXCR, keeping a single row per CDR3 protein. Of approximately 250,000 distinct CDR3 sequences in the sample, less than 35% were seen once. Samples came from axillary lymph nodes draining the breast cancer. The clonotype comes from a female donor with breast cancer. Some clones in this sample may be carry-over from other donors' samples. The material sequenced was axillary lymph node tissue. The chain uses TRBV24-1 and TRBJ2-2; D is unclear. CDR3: CATSDLGTANAGELFF. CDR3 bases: TGTGCCACCAGTGATTTAGGAACGGCCAACGCCGGGGAGCTGTTTTTT.